The clone carrying this T cell receptor beta chain was picked up a small number of times. What it recognizes is unknown. The sample, about 9.7 milliliters of peripheral blood, was drawn from each donor. Trimming left V 5 bases short and J 8 bases short, with 15 bases between. Germline V gene sequence: CDR1 KGHDR, CDR2 SFDVKD. This CDR3 has 14 residues. The data originate from a study of blood T cells in healthy people across ages. General study findings and limits: Aged donors had fewer naive CD4+ cells and lower diversity than long-lived donors. Older age went with lower TCR beta diversity per million T cells, in a roughly linear way.

The second PCR ran about 6 to 11 cycles with a sample-barcoded 5' primer and J-beta primers. Tagging of each cDNA molecule was performed by a template-switch adaptor with 12 random nucleotides. TCRdb re-derived calls from the 5' RACE reads in MiXCR, one entry per CDR3 protein. The sample records 700,000 to 800,000 distinct CDR3 sequences, roughly 44% being singletons. V usage is TRBV24-1 and J usage is TRBJ2-1, with a tentative D call TRBD1 (6 bases). The source of this sequence is a woman aged 55-70 years in good health. The sample consisted of blood. Here the CDR3 DNA reads TGTGCCACCAGTGGTAGGCAGGGGAGTGATGAGCAGTTCTTC. Protein sequence: CATSGRQGSDEQFF.